Each of the 3 T cell receptor beta chains below was sequenced from the same sample in a study of Graves' ophthalmopathy and Graves' hyperthyroidism. Amplification targeted the TCR beta CDR3 regions, with RNA transcripts as the source material. HTBI primers served in a first-round RT-PCR, which a second-round multiplex PCR followed. TCRdb re-derived calls from the multiplex PCR reads in MiXCR, one entry per CDR3 protein. The sample lists 170,000 or so distinct CDR3 sequences, around two fifths occurring once. Sequenced sample: peripheral blood. The receptors come from a woman between 40 and 50 years old with Graves' ophthalmopathy.

V gene TRBV12-3 or TRBV12-4 combines with J gene TRBJ2-2; 7 bases map to TRBD1. The J segment lost 4 bases and the V segment lost 4 bases, leaving 6 bases of the junction unmatched. This CDR3 contains 15 residues. The DNA for the CDR3 is TGTGCCAGCAGTTACAGGGGACCCGGCACCGGGGAGCTGTTTTTT. This translates into CASSYRGPGTGELFF.

This clonotype was recorded once. The chain uses TRBV28 and TRBJ1-1, with TRBD1 as a possible D gene (6 bases). CDR1 is MDHEN and CDR2 is SYDVKM in the germline V gene. CDR3 size: 14 residues. The V end was cut by 5 bases, the J end by 4 bases, with 14 bases between. As DNA, the CDR3 is TGTGCCAGCAGTACTCGGGACACCCTCACTGAAGCTTTCTTT. This sequence encodes CASSTRDTLTEAFF.

This clonotype has only a few counts. The chain carries TRBV6-1 and TRBJ2-7; tentatively, D is TRBD1 (5 bases). This CDR3 has 13 amino acids. The germline V and J ends were trimmed by 7 bases and 3 bases, with 13 bases remaining between them. In germline, CDR1 is MNHNS, CDR2 SASEGT. This chain's CDR3 is CASNRRGFYEQYF. The CDR3 DNA follows: TGTGCCAGCAACCGTAGGGGTTTCTACGAGCAGTACTTC.